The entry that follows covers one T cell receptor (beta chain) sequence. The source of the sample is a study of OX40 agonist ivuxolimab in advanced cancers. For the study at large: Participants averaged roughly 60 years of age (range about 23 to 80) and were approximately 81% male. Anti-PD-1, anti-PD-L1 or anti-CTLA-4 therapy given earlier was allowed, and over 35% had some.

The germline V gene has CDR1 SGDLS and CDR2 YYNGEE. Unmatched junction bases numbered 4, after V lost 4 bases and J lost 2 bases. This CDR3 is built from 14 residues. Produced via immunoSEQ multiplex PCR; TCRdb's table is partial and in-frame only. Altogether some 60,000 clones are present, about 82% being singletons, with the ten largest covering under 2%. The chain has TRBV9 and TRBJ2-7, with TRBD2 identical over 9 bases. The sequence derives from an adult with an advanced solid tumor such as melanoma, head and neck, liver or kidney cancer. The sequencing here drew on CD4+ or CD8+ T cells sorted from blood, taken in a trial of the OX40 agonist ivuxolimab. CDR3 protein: CASSMGLATYEQYF. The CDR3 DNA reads TGTGCCAGCAGCATGGGACTAGCCACCTACGAGCAGTACTTC.